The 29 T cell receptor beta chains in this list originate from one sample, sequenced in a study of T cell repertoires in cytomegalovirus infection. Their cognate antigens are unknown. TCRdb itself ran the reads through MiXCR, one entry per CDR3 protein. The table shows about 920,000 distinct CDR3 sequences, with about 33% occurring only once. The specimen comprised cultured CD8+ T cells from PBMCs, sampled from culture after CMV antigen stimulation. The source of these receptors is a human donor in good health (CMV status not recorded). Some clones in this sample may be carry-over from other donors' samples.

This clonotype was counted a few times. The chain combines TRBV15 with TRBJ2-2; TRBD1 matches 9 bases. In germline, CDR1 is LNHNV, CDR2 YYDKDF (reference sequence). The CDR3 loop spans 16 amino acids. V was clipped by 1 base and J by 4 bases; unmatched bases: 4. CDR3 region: CATSRGGQGSTGELFF. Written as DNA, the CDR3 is TGTGCCACCAGCAGAGGCGGACAGGGGTCCACCGGGGAGCTGTTTTTT.

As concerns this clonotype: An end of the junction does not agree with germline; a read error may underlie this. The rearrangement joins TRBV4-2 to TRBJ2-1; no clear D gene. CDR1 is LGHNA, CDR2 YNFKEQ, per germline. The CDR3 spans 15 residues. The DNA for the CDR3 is TGTGTCAGCAGCCCCTCAATATCGGGTATCCCTGAGCAGTTCTTC. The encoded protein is CVSSPSISGIPEQFF.

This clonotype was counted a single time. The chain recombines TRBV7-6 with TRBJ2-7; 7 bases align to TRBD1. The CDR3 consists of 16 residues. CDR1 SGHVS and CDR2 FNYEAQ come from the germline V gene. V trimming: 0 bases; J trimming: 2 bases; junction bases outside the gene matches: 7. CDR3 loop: CASSLAGDDRAYEQYF. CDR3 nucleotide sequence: TGTGCCAGCAGCTTAGCGGGGGACGACAGGGCCTACGAGCAGTACTTC.

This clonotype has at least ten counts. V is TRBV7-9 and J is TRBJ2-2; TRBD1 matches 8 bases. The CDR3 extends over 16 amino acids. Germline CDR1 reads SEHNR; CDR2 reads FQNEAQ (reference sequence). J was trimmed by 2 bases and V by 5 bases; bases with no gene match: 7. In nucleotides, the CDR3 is TGTGCCAGCAGCCCCCCGGACAGGGAAAACACCGGGGAGCTGTTTTTT. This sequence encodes CASSPPDRENTGELFF. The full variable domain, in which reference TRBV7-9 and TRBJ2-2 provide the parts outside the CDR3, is DTGVSQNPRHKITKRGQNVTFRCDPISEHNRLYWYRQTLGQGPEFLTYFQNEAQLEKSRLLSDRFSAERPKGSFSTLEIQRTEQGDSAMYLCASSPPDRENTGELFFGEGSRLTVL.

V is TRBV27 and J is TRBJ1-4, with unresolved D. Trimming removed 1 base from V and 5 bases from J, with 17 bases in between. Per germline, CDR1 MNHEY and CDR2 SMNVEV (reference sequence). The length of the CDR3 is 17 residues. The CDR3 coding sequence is TGTGCCAGCAGTTTATTGGGCGGAGGACGGAGAAATGAAAAACTGTTTTTT. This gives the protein CASSLLGGGRRNEKLFF.

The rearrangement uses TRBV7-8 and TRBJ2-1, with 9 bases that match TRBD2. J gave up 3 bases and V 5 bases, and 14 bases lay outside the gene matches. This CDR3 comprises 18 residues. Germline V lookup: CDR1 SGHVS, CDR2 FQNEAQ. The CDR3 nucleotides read TGTGCCAGCAGCCTTAGAATAGCGGGGGTATCCTACTACAATGAGCAGTTCTTC. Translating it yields CASSLRIAGVSYYNEQFF.

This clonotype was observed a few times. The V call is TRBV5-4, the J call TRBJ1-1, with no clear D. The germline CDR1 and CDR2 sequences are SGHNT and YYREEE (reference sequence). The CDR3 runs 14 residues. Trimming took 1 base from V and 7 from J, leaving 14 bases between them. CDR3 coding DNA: TGTGCCAGCAGCTTGTGGGGTTTCATCAGTGAAGCTTTCTTT. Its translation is CASSLWGFISEAFF.

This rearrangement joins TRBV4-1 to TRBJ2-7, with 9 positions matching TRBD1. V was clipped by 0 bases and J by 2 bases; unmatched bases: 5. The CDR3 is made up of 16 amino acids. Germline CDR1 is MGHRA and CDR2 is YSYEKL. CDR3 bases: TGCGCCAGCAGCCAAGAAGGGACAGGGTATCCCTACGAGCAGTACTTC. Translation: CASSQEGTGYPYEQYF.

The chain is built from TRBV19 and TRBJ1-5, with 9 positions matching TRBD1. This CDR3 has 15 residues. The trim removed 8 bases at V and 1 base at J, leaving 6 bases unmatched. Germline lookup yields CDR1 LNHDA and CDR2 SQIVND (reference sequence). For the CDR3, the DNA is TGTGCCAGTGGGTGGGGACAGGGAAGCAATCAGCCCCAGCATTTT. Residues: CASGWGQGSNQPQHF.

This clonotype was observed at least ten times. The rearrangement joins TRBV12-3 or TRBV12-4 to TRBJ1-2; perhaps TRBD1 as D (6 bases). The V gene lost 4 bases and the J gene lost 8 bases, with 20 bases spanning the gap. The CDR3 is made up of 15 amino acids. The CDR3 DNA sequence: TGTGCCAGCAGTTGGACAGTAGGGCCCAAGGGGGGCTACACCTTC. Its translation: CASSWTVGPKGGYTF.

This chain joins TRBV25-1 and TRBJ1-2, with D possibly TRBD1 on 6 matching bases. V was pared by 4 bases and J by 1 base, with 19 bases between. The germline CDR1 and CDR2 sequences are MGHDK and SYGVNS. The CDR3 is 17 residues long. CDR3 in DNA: TGTGCCAGCAGTGGCCTCAGGGGTCCGAGCCGTAACTATGGCTACACCTTC. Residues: CASSGLRGPSRNYGYTF.

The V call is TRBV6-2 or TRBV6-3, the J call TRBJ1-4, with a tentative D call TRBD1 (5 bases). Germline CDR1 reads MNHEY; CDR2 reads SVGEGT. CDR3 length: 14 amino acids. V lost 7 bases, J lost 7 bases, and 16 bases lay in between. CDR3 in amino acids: CASNLLGAGEKLFF. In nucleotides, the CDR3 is TGTGCCAGCAATCTTCTCGGGGCCGGTGAAAAACTGTTTTTT.

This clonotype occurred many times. CDR3 loop: CASSLGGGPQETQYF. CDR3 nucleotide sequence: TGTGCCAGCAGCTTAGGTGGTGGGCCGCAGGAGACCCAGTACTTC. The rearrangement links TRBV7-2 to TRBJ2-5; D not resolved. The V gene's germline CDR1 is SGHTA and CDR2 FQGNSA. V was clipped by 1 base and J by 5 bases, with 14 bases between them. This CDR3 is 15 amino acids long.

The CDR3 coding sequence is TGTGCCACACAAGCGGCCTATGGCTACACCTTC. Protein sequence: CATQAAYGYTF. The chain combines TRBV19 with TRBJ1-2; D gene uncertain. Germline CDR1 is LNHDA and CDR2 is SQIVND (reference sequence). The CDR3 contains 11 residues. Between the trimmed V and J ends, which lost 10 bases and 4 bases, there was a span of 10 bases.

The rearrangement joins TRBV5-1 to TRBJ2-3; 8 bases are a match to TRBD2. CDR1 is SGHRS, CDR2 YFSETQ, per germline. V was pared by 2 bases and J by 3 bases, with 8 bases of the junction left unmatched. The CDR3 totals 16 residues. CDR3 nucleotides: TGCGCCAGCAGCTTCAACTTCGGGGGGGTGACAGATACGCAGTATTTT. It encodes CASSFNFGGVTDTQYF.

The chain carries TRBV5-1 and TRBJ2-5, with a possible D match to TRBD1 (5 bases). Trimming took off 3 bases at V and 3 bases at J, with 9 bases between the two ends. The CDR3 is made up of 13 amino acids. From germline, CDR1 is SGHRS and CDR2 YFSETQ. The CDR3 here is CASSSGIKETQYF. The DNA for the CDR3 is TGCGCCAGCAGCTCAGGGATAAAAGAGACCCAGTACTTC.

The CDR3 sequence: CSVGGPGANVLTF. CDR3 coding DNA: TGCAGCGTTGGGGGCCCTGGGGCCAACGTCCTGACTTTC. V and J are TRBV29-1 and TRBJ2-6; D perhaps matches TRBD1 (5 bases). CDR3 length: 13 residues. Trimming took 4 bases from V and 2 from J, leaving 6 bases between them. In germline, CDR1 is SQVTM, CDR2 ANQGSEA.

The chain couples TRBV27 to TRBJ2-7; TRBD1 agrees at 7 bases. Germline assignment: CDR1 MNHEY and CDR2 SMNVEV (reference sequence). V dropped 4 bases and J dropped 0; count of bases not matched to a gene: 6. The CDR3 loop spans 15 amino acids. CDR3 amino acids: CASSSRTGHSYEQYV. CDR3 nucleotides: TGTGCCAGCAGTTCCCGGACAGGCCACTCCTACGAGCAGTACGTC.

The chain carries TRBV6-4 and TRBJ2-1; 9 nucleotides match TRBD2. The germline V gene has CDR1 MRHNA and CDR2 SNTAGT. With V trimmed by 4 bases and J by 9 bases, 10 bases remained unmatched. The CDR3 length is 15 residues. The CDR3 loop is CASSATGTSNGEQFF. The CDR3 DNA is TGTGCCAGCAGTGCAACCGGGACTAGCAACGGTGAGCAGTTCTTC.

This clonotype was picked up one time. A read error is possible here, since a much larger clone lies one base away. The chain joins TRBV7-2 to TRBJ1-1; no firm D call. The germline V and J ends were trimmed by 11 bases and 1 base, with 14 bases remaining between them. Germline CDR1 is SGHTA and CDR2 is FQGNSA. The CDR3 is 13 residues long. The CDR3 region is CAGAMEGNTEAFF. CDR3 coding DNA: TGTGCCGGCGCCATGGAGGGGAACACTGAAGCTTTCTTT. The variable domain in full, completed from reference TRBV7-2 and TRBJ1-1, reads GAGVSQSPSNKVTEKGKDVELRCDPISGHTALYWYRQSLGQGLEFLIYFQGNSAPDKSGLPSDRFSAERTGGSVSTLTIQRTQQEDSAVYLCAGAMEGNTEAFFGQGTRLTVV.

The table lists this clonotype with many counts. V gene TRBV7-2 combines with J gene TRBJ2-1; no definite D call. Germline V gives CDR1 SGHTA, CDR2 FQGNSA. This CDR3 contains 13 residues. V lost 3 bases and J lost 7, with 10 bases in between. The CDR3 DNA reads TGTGCCAGCAGCTTCTCGGGTAGGAATGAGCAGTTCTTC. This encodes CASSFSGRNEQFF.

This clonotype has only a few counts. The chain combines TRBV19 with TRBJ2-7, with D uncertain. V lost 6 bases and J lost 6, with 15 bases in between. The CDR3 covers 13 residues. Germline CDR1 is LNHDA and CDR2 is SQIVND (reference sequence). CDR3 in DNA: TGTGCCAGTAGCCGAAGCGTCCTCCGCGAGCAGTACTTC. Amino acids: CASSRSVLREQYF.

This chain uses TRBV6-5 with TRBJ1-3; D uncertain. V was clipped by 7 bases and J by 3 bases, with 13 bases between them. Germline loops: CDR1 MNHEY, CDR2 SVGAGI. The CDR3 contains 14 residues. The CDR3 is CASMGPGYGNTIYF. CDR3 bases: TGTGCCAGCATGGGTCCGGGTTATGGAAACACCATATATTTT.

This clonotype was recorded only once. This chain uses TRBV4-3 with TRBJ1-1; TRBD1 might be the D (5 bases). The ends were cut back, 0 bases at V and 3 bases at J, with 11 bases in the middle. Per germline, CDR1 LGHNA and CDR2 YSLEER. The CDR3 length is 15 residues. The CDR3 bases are TGCGCCAGCAGCCAAGAACCAGGGTTGCACACTGAAGCTTTCTTT. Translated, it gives CASSQEPGLHTEAFF.

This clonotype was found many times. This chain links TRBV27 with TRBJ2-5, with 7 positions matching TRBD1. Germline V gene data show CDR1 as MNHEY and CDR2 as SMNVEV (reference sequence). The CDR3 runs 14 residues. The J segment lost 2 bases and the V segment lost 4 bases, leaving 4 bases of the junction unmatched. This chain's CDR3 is CASSSGTEQETQYF. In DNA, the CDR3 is TGTGCCAGCAGTTCCGGGACAGAACAAGAGACCCAGTACTTC.

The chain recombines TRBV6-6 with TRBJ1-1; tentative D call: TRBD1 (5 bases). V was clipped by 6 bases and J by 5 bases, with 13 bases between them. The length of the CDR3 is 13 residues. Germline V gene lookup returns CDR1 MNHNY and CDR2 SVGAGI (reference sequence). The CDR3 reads CASSPRRDTEAFF. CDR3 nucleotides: TGTGCCAGCAGCCCTCGCAGGGATACTGAAGCTTTCTTT.

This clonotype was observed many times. The CDR3 region has the DNA TGTGCCAGCAGCTTAGTCGGGGCAACACCCAGCACAGATACGCAGTATTTT. It translates to CASSLVGATPSTDTQYF. The chain is built from TRBV7-2 and TRBJ2-3, with D perhaps being TRBD1 or TRBD2 (5 bases each). The CDR3 spans 17 residues. V lost 1 base and J 0 bases, leaving 14 bases between the germline ends. Germline V lookup: CDR1 SGHTA, CDR2 FQGNSA. Complete variable domain (other parts from reference TRBV7-2 and TRBJ2-3): GAGVSQSPSNKVTEKGKDVELRCDPISGHTALYWYRQSLGQGLEFLIYFQGNSAPDKSGLPSDRFSAERTGGSVSTLTIQRTQQEDSAVYLCASSLVGATPSTDTQYFGPGTRLTVL.

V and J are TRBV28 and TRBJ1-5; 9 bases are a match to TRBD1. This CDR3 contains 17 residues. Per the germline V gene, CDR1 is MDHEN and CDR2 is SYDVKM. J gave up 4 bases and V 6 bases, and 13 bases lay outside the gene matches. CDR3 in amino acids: CASSPTGTGIRNQPQHF. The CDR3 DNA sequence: TGTGCCAGCAGCCCAACCGGGACAGGGATTCGGAATCAGCCCCAGCATTTT.

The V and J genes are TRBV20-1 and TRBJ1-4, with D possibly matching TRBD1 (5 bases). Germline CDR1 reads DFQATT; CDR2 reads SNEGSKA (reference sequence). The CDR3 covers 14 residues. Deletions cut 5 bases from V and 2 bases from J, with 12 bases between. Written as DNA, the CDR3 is TGCAGTGCTGCAGGGTGGGGGACTAATGAAAAACTGTTTTTT. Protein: CSAAGWGTNEKLFF.